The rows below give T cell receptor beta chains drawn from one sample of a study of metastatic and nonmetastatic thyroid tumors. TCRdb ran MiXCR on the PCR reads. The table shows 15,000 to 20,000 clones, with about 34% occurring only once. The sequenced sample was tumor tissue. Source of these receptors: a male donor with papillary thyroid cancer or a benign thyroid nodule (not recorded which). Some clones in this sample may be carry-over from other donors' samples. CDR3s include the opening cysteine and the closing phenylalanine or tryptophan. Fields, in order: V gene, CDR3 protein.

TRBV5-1	CASSLELAGLTWELFF
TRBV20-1	CSARGLAGYEQYF
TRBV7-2	CASSQGLAGDEQYF
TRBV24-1	CATSDSRRREFIQYF
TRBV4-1	CASSQEGGLVDEPQHF
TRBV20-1	CSARAGTSTAQSCEQYF
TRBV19	CASSIKRGGLSEQYF
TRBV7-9	CASSFLQDSPLHF
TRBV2	CASSDPSGGYNEQFF
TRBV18	CASSPLSDYGYTF
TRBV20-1	CSARDQTGREYGYTF
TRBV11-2	CASSQLGQAYEQYF
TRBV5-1	CASSYYRTSEGIINTGELFF